This is a list of T cell receptor beta chains from one sample in a study of glioma-infiltrating T cells. TCRdb re-analysed the multiplex PCR reads in MiXCR, keeping a single row per CDR3 protein. The profile shows 400,000 or so distinct CDR3 sequences, less than 50% of them singletons. Sample: glioma tissue, nonneoplastic brain tissue, or PBMCs (not recorded which). Receptors were obtained from a human donor with low-grade glioma or glioblastoma, undergoing nonglioma brain surgery, or in good health (not recorded which). Both conserved end residues are part of each CDR3. The order of the fields is CDR3 length, J gene, clone size, D gene, V gene, CDR3 DNA, CDR3 protein. The D gene is left open where the match is weak. Clone sizes are given selectively: once, few, many, or a class where the clone is expanded.

len: 14
j_gene: TRBJ2-3
abundance: NA
d_gene: NA
v_gene: TRBV20-1
CDR3nt: TGCAGTGCTAGAGATAGGAGAGGTACAGATAAGCAGTATTTT
CDR3aa: CSARDRRGTDKQYF

len: 15
j_gene: TRBJ2-7
abundance: few
d_gene: NA
v_gene: TRBV4-1
CDR3nt: TGCGCCAGCAGCCATCCACAGGGTGGAACCTACGAGCAGTACTTC
CDR3aa: CASSHPQGGTYEQYF

len: 14
j_gene: TRBJ2-1
abundance: NA
d_gene: TRBD2
v_gene: TRBV5-8
CDR3nt: TGTGCCAGCAGCTTGGGACTAGCGGGAGTAAAGTCGTTCTTC
CDR3aa: CASSLGLAGVKSFF

len: 17
j_gene: TRBJ2-3
abundance: once
d_gene: TRBD2
v_gene: TRBV20-1
CDR3nt: TGCAGTGCTCGCGACATAGGGCGGGAGGTGAGCACAGATAGGCAGTATTTT
CDR3aa: CSARDIGREVSTDRQYF

len: 15
j_gene: TRBJ2-7
abundance: NA
d_gene: TRBD2
v_gene: TRBV28
CDR3nt: TGTGCCAGCAGTTTATTAGCGGGAGATCCCTACGAGCAGTACTTC
CDR3aa: CASSLLAGDPYEQYF

len: 16
j_gene: TRBJ2-7
abundance: NA
d_gene: NA
v_gene: TRBV7-2
CDR3nt: TGTGCCAGCAGCACTGCCTGGGCGAGAGAAGCCTACGAGCAGTACTTC
CDR3aa: CASSTAWAREAYEQYF

len: 16
j_gene: TRBJ2-2
abundance: NA
d_gene: TRBD2
v_gene: TRBV6-1
CDR3nt: TGTGCCAGCAGTGAACTAGCGGGAATATACACCGGGGAGCTGTTTTTT
CDR3aa: CASSELAGIYTGELFF

len: 15
j_gene: TRBJ2-1
abundance: few
d_gene: TRBD2
v_gene: TRBV7-3
CDR3nt: TGTGCCAGCAGCCCTGGAAGGCTAGCGGGAGGTGAGCAGTTCTTC
CDR3aa: CASSPGRLAGGEQFF

len: 14
j_gene: TRBJ2-7
abundance: many
d_gene: TRBD1
v_gene: TRBV28
CDR3nt: TGTGCCAGCAGACGTCGGGACAGGGGATACGAGCAGTACTTC
CDR3aa: CASRRRDRGYEQYF

len: 18
j_gene: TRBJ2-3
abundance: few
d_gene: TRBD2
v_gene: TRBV4-2
CDR3nt: TGTGCCAGCAGCCAAGGGTCTGGGGGGGGAGTACGCACAGATACGCAGTATTTT
CDR3aa: CASSQGSGGGVRTDTQYF

len: 16
j_gene: TRBJ2-7
abundance: few
d_gene: TRBD1
v_gene: TRBV4-3
CDR3nt: TGCGCCAGCAGCCAAGGATTTGGACAGGGAACCGACGAGCAGTACTTC
CDR3aa: CASSQGFGQGTDEQYF

len: 15
j_gene: TRBJ2-7
abundance: few
d_gene: NA
v_gene: TRBV6-2/TRBV6-3
CDR3nt: TGTGCCAGCAGTTATCGTCCTAGCGACTCCTACGAGCAGTACTTC
CDR3aa: CASSYRPSDSYEQYF

len: 14
j_gene: TRBJ2-3
abundance: NA
d_gene: NA
v_gene: TRBV20-1
CDR3nt: TGCAGTCCTCCTACTCGGACCGATGCAGATACGCAGTATTTT
CDR3aa: CSPPTRTDADTQYF

len: 12
j_gene: TRBJ1-1
abundance: many
d_gene: NA
v_gene: TRBV5-4
CDR3nt: TGTGCCAGCAGCTCCGACTACACTGAAGCTTTCTTT
CDR3aa: CASSSDYTEAFF

len: 16
j_gene: TRBJ2-2
abundance: few
d_gene: TRBD1
v_gene: TRBV20-1
CDR3nt: TGCAGTGCTAGAGATTACAGGGGCGGGAACACCGGGGAGCTGTTTTTT
CDR3aa: CSARDYRGGNTGELFF

len: 14
j_gene: TRBJ1-4
abundance: NA
d_gene: NA
v_gene: TRBV18
CDR3nt: TGTGCCAGCTCAATCCGACAGACTAATGAAAAACTGTTTTTT
CDR3aa: CASSIRQTNEKLFF

len: 15
j_gene: TRBJ2-7
abundance: NA
d_gene: NA
v_gene: TRBV2
CDR3nt: TGTGCCAGCAGTGCTTCGGGAGCGAGCTCCTACGAGCAGTACTTC
CDR3aa: CASSASGASSYEQYF

len: 17
j_gene: TRBJ1-3
abundance: NA
d_gene: NA
v_gene: TRBV6-5
CDR3nt: TGTGCCAGCAGTTACTCTCCGCCGATCTCCTCTGGAAACACCATATATTTT
CDR3aa: CASSYSPPISSGNTIYF

len: 15
j_gene: TRBJ1-3
abundance: few
d_gene: NA
v_gene: TRBV6-1
CDR3nt: TGTGCCAGCATCCCTCCTTTCGCCTCTGGAAACACCATATATTTT
CDR3aa: CASIPPFASGNTIYF

len: 15
j_gene: TRBJ1-1
abundance: NA
d_gene: NA
v_gene: TRBV12-3/TRBV12-4
CDR3nt: TGTGCCAGCACCCCTCGCGGACAGTCAAACACTGAAGCTTTCTTT
CDR3aa: CASTPRGQSNTEAFF

len: 16
j_gene: TRBJ1-5
abundance: NA
d_gene: NA
v_gene: TRBV6-1
CDR3nt: TGTGCCAGCAGTGAAGCTCACGGATATAGCAATCAGCCCCATCATTTT
CDR3aa: CASSEAHGYSNQPHHF

len: 16
j_gene: TRBJ2-7
abundance: NA
d_gene: TRBD1
v_gene: TRBV6-2/TRBV6-3
CDR3nt: TGTGCCAGCAGTTGCCCGGGACAGGGCGCCTCCTACGAGCAGTACTTC
CDR3aa: CASSCPGQGASYEQYF

len: 13
j_gene: TRBJ1-2
abundance: NA
d_gene: NA
v_gene: TRBV4-1
CDR3nt: TGCGCCAGCAGCCCCCGCGGGGGCTATGGCTACACCTTC
CDR3aa: CASSPRGGYGYTF

len: 13
j_gene: TRBJ2-2
abundance: NA
d_gene: NA
v_gene: TRBV7-9
CDR3nt: TGTGCCAGCAGGCAGACCTCGGCCGGGGAGCTGTTTTTT
CDR3aa: CASRQTSAGELFF

len: 14
j_gene: TRBJ2-1
abundance: NA
d_gene: NA
v_gene: TRBV24-1
CDR3nt: TGTGCCACCAGTTCCGGGTACTCCTACAATGAGCAGTTCTTC
CDR3aa: CATSSGYSYNEQFF

len: 17
j_gene: TRBJ2-1
abundance: once
d_gene: TRBD1
v_gene: TRBV15
CDR3nt: TGTGCCACCAGCGCGGGACCAGGGGGCCTGGATTACAATGAGCAGTTCTTC
CDR3aa: CATSAGPGGLDYNEQFF

len: 13
j_gene: TRBJ2-3
abundance: NA
d_gene: NA
v_gene: TRBV7-6
CDR3nt: TGTGCCAGCAGCCTAGGCCTACGCGATACGCAGTATTTT
CDR3aa: CASSLGLRDTQYF

len: 15
j_gene: TRBJ2-1
abundance: NA
d_gene: TRBD1
v_gene: TRBV27
CDR3nt: TGTGCCAGCAGGAGAGGACAGGGGGCGTACAATGAGCAGTTCTTC
CDR3aa: CASRRGQGAYNEQFF

len: 15
j_gene: TRBJ2-7
abundance: few
d_gene: NA
v_gene: TRBV20-1
CDR3nt: TGCAGTGCTCCCTCCCCGGCTAGCGCACTATACGAGCAGTACTTC
CDR3aa: CSAPSPASALYEQYF